This passage covers 6 T cell receptor beta chains from one sample sequenced in a study of T cell responses to AZD1222 COVID-19 vaccine (dated by TCRdb to the early 2020s). Library generation was performed with the immunoSEQ multiplex PCR assay. In its TCRdb copy, this immuneACCESS table keeps in-frame sequences only and misses some clones. Where compared with another copy, unresolved V genes explain less than half of these, and the others have no known cause. The sample table shows 90,000 to 140,000 clones, and 82% are seen once. 5% of the sample goes to the ten largest clones. In the paper's terms, the time point label means: baseline before first vaccination. The starting material was peripheral blood, obtained on day 0 of AZD1222 vaccination. Every receptor here comes from an adult in good health.

V usage is TRBV7-9 and J usage is TRBJ1-2; no clear D. Germline lookup yields CDR1 SEHNR and CDR2 FQNEAQ (reference sequence). The CDR3 length is 15 residues. V dropped 5 bases and J dropped 0 bases, with 13 bases sitting between them. Here the CDR3 DNA reads TGTGCCAGCAGCGAACGAGAGAGCCCTAACTATGGCTACACCTTC. This gives the protein CASSERESPNYGYTF.

The chain recombines TRBV11-2 with TRBJ2-7, with 8 bases fitting TRBD1. J lost 3 bases, V lost 4 bases, and 11 bases had no gene match. Germline lookup yields CDR1 SGHAT and CDR2 FQNNGV. The CDR3 covers 16 residues. The CDR3 sequence is CASSSGLGTGIYEQYF. CDR3 bases: TGTGCCAGCAGCTCAGGGCTCGGGACAGGCATCTACGAGCAGTACTTC.

The genes are TRBV29-1 and TRBJ1-1; D is undetermined. Trimming left V 4 bases short and J 5 bases short, with 14 bases between. This CDR3 contains 13 residues. Germline CDR1 is SQVTM and CDR2 is ANQGSEA. The DNA for the CDR3 is TGCAGCGTTGCTGAGGCAGGAGTGACTGAAGCTTTCTTT. This translates into CSVAEAGVTEAFF.

The chain uses TRBV12-3 or TRBV12-4 and TRBJ2-3, with unresolved D. V shed 6 bases and J shed 2 bases, with 9 bases lying between them. The CDR3 has 13 residues. CDR3 sequence reads: CASRQYLTDTQYF. The CDR3 coding sequence is TGTGCCAGCAGACAGTACCTCACAGATACGCAGTATTTT.

This sequence joins TRBV6-5 and TRBJ1-5; D is possibly TRBD1 (5 bases). Trimming shortened V by 0 bases and J by 8 bases, and 14 bases separated the two germline ends. The CDR3 runs 15 residues. From germline, CDR1 is MNHEY and CDR2 SVGAGI. The CDR3 sequence is CASSYSGALREPQHF. The CDR3 nucleotides read TGTGCCAGCAGTTACTCCGGGGCCCTAAGGGAGCCCCAGCATTTT.

The chain carries TRBV4-2 and TRBJ2-5, with 10 bases matching TRBD2. CDR1 and CDR2 from the germline V gene are LGHNA and YNFKEQ. V lost 0 bases to trimming and J lost 5 bases; unmatched junction nucleotides: 6. This CDR3 region has 16 residues. The CDR3 spells CASSQEASGGTETQYF. CDR3 coding DNA: TGTGCCAGCAGCCAAGAGGCTAGCGGGGGCACGGAGACCCAGTACTTC.